This note documents a single TCR beta chain sequence. Its specificity is unknown. This sample is part of a study of shared clonotypes between healthy human individuals. Overall study context: Three plates were used per donor for CD4 naive, three for CD4 memory, two for CD8 naive and one for CD8 memory.

Sequencing used immunoSEQ multiplex PCR; TCRdb keeps in-frame clones, though not all of them. The data contain under 1,900,000 clones, just under 99% of them singletons. The study, taken as a whole, reports: Across several donors, naive CD4 shared roughly 5%, naive CD8 around 4%, memory CD4 roughly 2.2%, memory CD8 more than 0.35%. Inspection by rarefaction showed sorted-subset sequencing to be incomplete despite large depth. Researchers found naive subsets generally carried larger estimated richness than memory subsets.

The CDR3 totals 16 residues. Germline loops: CDR1 LNHDA, CDR2 SQIVND (reference sequence). The J segment lost 4 bases and the V segment lost 4 bases, leaving 12 bases of the junction unmatched. This rearrangement joins TRBV19 to TRBJ1-2; 7 nucleotides line up with TRBD1. The sample consisted of naive CD4+ T cells sorted from blood. As for subset: CD45RA+ positively selected. This receptor was obtained from a man younger than 40 in good health. CDR3 in amino acids: CASSTGGGDGRYGYTF. The CDR3 bases are TGTGCCAGTAGTACGGGAGGGGGCGACGGCCGCTATGGCTACACCTTC.